This T cell receptor beta chain emerged from a study of T cell responses to AZD1222 COVID-19 vaccine. Study overall: The study pooled second doses at about 4 or about 12 weeks.

CDR1 SQVTM and CDR2 ANQGSEA come from the germline V gene. Trimming removed 6 bases at V and 12 bases at J, with 17 bases between. CDR3 length equals 11 residues. TCRdb keeps only in-frame clones here, not all; method: immunoSEQ multiplex PCR. The table has 120,000 or so clones, about 88% seen once; the top ten hold 1.6%. The chain is built from TRBV29-1 and TRBJ1-1; D is ambiguous. The sequencing used peripheral blood, collected on day 0 of AZD1222 vaccination. The source is an adult in good health. CDR3 protein: CSVEDPGRTFF. The CDR3 coding sequence is TGCAGCGTCGAGGATCCGGGTCGCACTTTCTTT.